Presented here are 20 T cell receptor beta chains from one specimen sequenced in a study of graft-versus-host responses after intestinal transplantation. Clones were sequenced by immunoSEQ multiplex PCR, and TCRdb holds only the in-frame ones, with some missing. The sample has 95,000 to 150,000 clones, roughly 91% seen once. These receptors have no identified antigens. Sequencing was performed on unstimulated CD4+ T cells sorted from spleen or lymph node cells, taken before intestinal transplant. These receptor sequences come from a human donor who received an intestinal transplant.

The genes are TRBV27 and TRBJ2-2; TRBD1 agrees at 10 bases. Trimming took 4 bases from V and 5 from J; bases not matched to a gene: 4. Per germline, CDR1 MNHEY and CDR2 SMNVEV (reference sequence). The CDR3 is 15 amino acids. The CDR3 nucleotides read TGTGCCAGCAGTTGGAGACAGGGGGCGACCGGGGAGCTGTTTTTT. Encoded protein: CASSWRQGATGELFF.

J is TRBJ2-3 and V is TRBV5-4; TRBD1 agrees at 9 bases. This CDR3 has 14 amino acids. The trim removed 2 bases at V and 3 bases at J, leaving 1 base unmatched. CDR1 SGHNT and CDR2 YYREEE come from the germline V gene (reference sequence). The CDR3 region is CASSLGTGTDTQYF. DNA of the CDR3: TGTGCCAGCAGCTTAGGGACAGGGACAGATACGCAGTATTTT.

The chain recombines TRBV30 with TRBJ1-1, with a possible D match to TRBD1 (5 bases). Trimming stripped 0 bases from V and 4 bases from J, with 12 bases between. Germline CDR1 GTSNPN, CDR2 SVGIG (reference sequence). This CDR3 is built from 14 residues. The CDR3 bases are TGTGCCTGGAGTGTAGCAGGGTGGGGCACTGAAGCTTTCTTT. Its translation: CAWSVAGWGTEAFF. Drawing the rest from reference TRBV30 and TRBJ1-1, the complete variable domain is SQTIHQWPATLVQPVGSPLSLECTVEGTSNPNLYWYRQAAGRGLQLLFYSVGIGQISSEVPQNLSASRPQDRQFILSSKKLLLSDSGFYLCAWSVAGWGTEAFFGQGTRLTVV.

The rearrangement joins TRBV5-6 to TRBJ2-1, with a possible D match to TRBD1 (6 bases). This CDR3 is 16 amino acids long. The germline gives CDR1 SGHDT, CDR2 YYEEEE. V shed 2 bases and J shed 4 bases, with 16 bases lying between them. CDR3 DNA: TGTGCCAGCAGCTTAGAACAGGGTCTTGTGTACAATGAGCAGTTCTTC. Translating it yields CASSLEQGLVYNEQFF.

The gene calls are TRBV13 and TRBJ1-1; D ambiguous. V lost 6 bases and J 4 bases, leaving 18 bases between the germline ends. The CDR3 covers 15 residues. Looked up from germline, CDR1 is PRHDT and CDR2 is FYEKMQ (reference sequence). The CDR3 sequence: CASRRTARSLTEAFF. CDR3 in DNA: TGTGCCAGCAGGCGAACAGCAAGGTCCCTCACTGAAGCTTTCTTT.

The V gene is TRBV28, the J gene TRBJ1-2; D is undetermined. Trimming pared 5 bases from V and 2 bases from J, leaving 3 bases between. CDR3 size: 11 residues. The V gene's germline CDR1 is MDHEN and CDR2 SYDVKM. The CDR3 DNA is TGTGCCAGCAGTCTCAACTATGGCTACACCTTC. Translating it yields CASSLNYGYTF.

This chain links TRBV5-1 with TRBJ2-1; D not certain. V lost 4 bases to trimming and J lost 4 bases, with 18 bases between them. The CDR3 loop spans 16 amino acids. The germline V gene has CDR1 SGHRS and CDR2 YFSETQ. The CDR3 DNA follows: TGCGCCAGCAGCCTGAAGGTCAGAAGCAGTTACAATGAGCAGTTCTTC. Translating it yields CASSLKVRSSYNEQFF.

In this sample, this clone turned up once. The chain couples TRBV25-1 to TRBJ2-1; D not certain. The germline V gene encodes CDR1 MGHDK and CDR2 SYGVNS. V was trimmed by 1 base and J by 4 bases, leaving 17 bases between them. This CDR3 comprises 17 residues. In DNA form, the CDR3 reads TGTGCCAGCAGTGAATTTGGGCAGGCAAGTATATACAATGAGCAGTTCTTC. Protein: CASSEFGQASIYNEQFF.

The J gene is TRBJ1-1, the V gene TRBV9; TRBD1 is a possible D gene (5 bases). The CDR3 spans 15 residues. From germline, CDR1 is SGDLS and CDR2 YYNGEE. V dropped 0 bases and J dropped 6 bases, with 15 bases sitting between them. CDR3 region: CASSVGRGPVPEAFF. The CDR3 nucleotides read TGTGCCAGCAGCGTAGGGCGGGGCCCCGTCCCTGAAGCTTTCTTT.

The chain links TRBV19 to TRBJ2-7, with 8 bases matching TRBD1. This CDR3 is 14 amino acids long. V trimming: 8 bases; J trimming: 3 bases; junction bases outside the gene matches: 9. Per the germline V gene, CDR1 is LNHDA and CDR2 is SQIVND (reference sequence). In nucleotides, the CDR3 is TGTGCCAGTCAAAGGGCAGGGGGCGACTACGAGCAGTACTTC. The encoded protein is CASQRAGGDYEQYF.

The V and J genes are TRBV5-4 and TRBJ1-1, with D tentatively TRBD1 (5 bases). CDR1 SGHNT and CDR2 YYREEE come from the germline V gene (reference sequence). V shed 2 bases and J shed 6 bases, with 11 bases lying between them. The CDR3 length is 13 residues. CDR3 sequence (DNA): TGTGCCAGCAGCTTAGGCAGGGAACCTGAAGCTTTCTTT. Protein product: CASSLGREPEAFF. Variable domain in full (rest from reference TRBV5-4 and TRBJ1-1): ETGVTQSPTHLIKTRGQQVTLRCSSQSGHNTVSWYQQALGQGPQFIFQYYREEENGRGNFPPRFSGLQFPNYSSELNVNALELDDSALYLCASSLGREPEAFFGQGTRLTVV.

The chain is built from TRBV7-2 and TRBJ2-3, with TRBD2 as a possible D gene (5 bases). CDR1 is SGHTA and CDR2 is FQGNSA in the germline V gene. Trimming stripped 0 bases from V and 7 bases from J, with 5 bases between. This CDR3 spans 12 amino acids. The CDR3 DNA is TGTGCCAGCAGCTTAGCCGGGAATACGCAGTATTTT. Amino acid sequence: CASSLAGNTQYF.

This rearrangement joins TRBV7-9 to TRBJ2-3; perhaps TRBD1 as D (5 bases). Trimming took off 7 bases at V and 0 bases at J, with 11 bases between the two ends. Germline V gene data show CDR1 as SEHNR and CDR2 as FQNEAQ (reference sequence). The CDR3 is 14 amino acids. The CDR3 loop is CASIQGHSTDTQYF. The CDR3 DNA follows: TGTGCCAGCATCCAGGGCCACAGCACAGATACGCAGTATTTT.

The gene calls are TRBV6-1 and TRBJ2-4; D may be TRBD1 or TRBD2 (5 bases each). Germline V CDR1 and CDR2: MNHNS, SASEGT. Deletions cut 4 bases from V and 3 bases from J, with 13 bases between. CDR3 size: 15 residues. CDR3 coding DNA: TGTGCCAGCAGTGCTTACGGGGACGGCAAAAACATTCAGTACTTC. Translating gives CASSAYGDGKNIQYF.

The gene calls are TRBV7-2 and TRBJ2-7, with 7 bases matching TRBD2. The CDR3 covers 19 residues. Germline CDR1 reads SGHTA; CDR2 reads FQGNSA. V dropped 3 bases and J dropped 4; count of bases not matched to a gene: 21. CDR3 sequence (DNA): TGTGCCAGCAGCTTCGGGGCCCAGAGAGGGAGCGGGACCCTTTACGAGCAGTACTTC. Its protein product is CASSFGAQRGSGTLYEQYF.

CDR3 sequence reads: CASSWRPTYEQYF. The CDR3 nucleotides are TGTGCCAGCAGCTGGAGGCCTACCTACGAGCAGTACTTC. The chain combines TRBV7-3 with TRBJ2-7; weak D call: TRBD2 (5 bases). Trimming pared 4 bases from V and 2 bases from J, leaving 9 bases between. The CDR3 runs to 13 residues. Germline values: CDR1 SGHTA, CDR2 FQGTGA.

The chain carries TRBV18 and TRBJ1-5, with a possible D match to TRBD1 (5 bases). CDR3 size: 13 residues. Per the germline V gene, CDR1 is KGHSH and CDR2 is LQKENI. Trimming stripped 10 bases from V and 4 bases from J, with 14 bases between. CDR3 sequence (DNA): TGTGCCACCCACGGGGACCAGAATCAGCCCCAGCATTTT. Translated: CATHGDQNQPQHF.

J is TRBJ2-3 and V is TRBV5-1; 11 nucleotides match TRBD2. CDR1 and CDR2 (germline): SGHRS, YFSETQ. With V trimmed by 1 base and J by 4 bases, 2 bases remained unmatched. The CDR3 has 15 amino acids. CDR3 nucleotides: TGCGCCAGCAGCTTGCGGACTAGCGGGCCAGATACGCAGTATTTT. This encodes CASSLRTSGPDTQYF.

This chain connects TRBV12-5 to TRBJ1-3; D is ambiguous. Germline V lookup: CDR1 LGHNT, CDR2 FRNRAP. Trimming removed 7 bases at V and 4 bases at J, with 8 bases between. The CDR3 extends over 12 amino acids. CDR3 DNA: TGTGCTAGTGCGAGTGAGGGAAACACCATATATTTT. It specifies CASASEGNTIYF.

The chain carries TRBV6-1 and TRBJ1-4, with D unclear. The germline CDR1 and CDR2 sequences are MNHNS and SASEGT. V lost 2 bases, J lost 6 bases, and 10 bases lay in between. The CDR3 loop spans 14 amino acids. CDR3 coding DNA: TGTGCCAGCAGTGAAAGGGCTGGTCATGAAAAACTGTTTTTT. This gives the protein CASSERAGHEKLFF.